Below, one TCR beta chain is given with its context. What it binds is not known. These data are taken from a study of T cells expressing NK-cell markers. Study background: It was from sorted CD3+CD56+NKG2C+, CD3+CD56+NKG2C- and CD3+CD56-NKG2C+ T cells that TCR beta repertoires came. Serological testing identified most of the eight sequenced donors as HCMV-seropositive and one as seronegative. Study-wide findings and caveats: In several donors, dominant clonotypes made up about 25-60.1% of CD3+CD56-NKG2C+ cells.

This CDR3 is 11 amino acids long. Germline values: CDR1 MNHEY, CDR2 SVGAGI. For each CDR3 protein, TCRdb gives one entry from its re-call of the 5' RACE reads, without DNA. The ten most abundant clones cover roughly 5.2% of a sample with approximately 380,000 distinct CDR3 sequences. The sample comprised blood T cells: a sorted CD56 or NKG2C T cell subset, CD4+ or CD8+ T cells, or bulk PBMC T cells (not recorded which). This chain connects TRBV6-5 to TRBJ2-1. The sequence derives from a man aged 18-70 years in good health. The CDR3 loop is CASSNLYQQFF.